Listed below are T cell receptor beta chains from one sample, sequenced in a study of patients and donors after allogeneic stem cell transplantation. TCRdb re-analysed the RT-PCR reads in MiXCR, keeping a single row per CDR3 protein. Here the sample spans about 40,000 distinct CDR3 sequences, 25% to 35% being singletons. Sequencing was performed on blood, either unsorted or a sorted T cell fraction (not recorded which). The receptors derive from a human donor who was either an allogeneic HSCT recipient or a stem cell or donor lymphocyte infusion donor (not recorded which). It is not recorded whose cells these are; they may come from a transplant donor. Each CDR3 is given with its conserved first and last residue. Fields, in order: J gene, V gene, clone size, D gene, CDR3 protein, CDR3 DNA. The D gene is left open where the match is weak. The listing skips clone size in some rows; elsewhere it reads once, few, many or a size class.

j_gene: TRBJ1-1; v_gene: TRBV5-1; abundance: few; d_gene: NA; CDR3aa: CASSLSGTINEAFF; CDR3nt: TGCGCCAGCAGCTTAAGTGGGACTATCAATGAAGCTTTCTTT
j_gene: TRBJ1-5; v_gene: TRBV29-1; abundance: many; d_gene: TRBD1; CDR3aa: CSVMGQPNQPQHF; CDR3nt: TGCAGCGTTATGGGACAGCCCAATCAGCCCCAGCATTTT
j_gene: TRBJ1-5; v_gene: TRBV28; abundance: few; d_gene: NA; CDR3aa: CASLKVRGYSNQPQHF; CDR3nt: TGTGCCAGCCTAAAGGTGAGGGGGTATAGCAATCAGCCCCAGCATTTT
j_gene: TRBJ2-2; v_gene: TRBV12-3/TRBV12-4; abundance: NA; d_gene: NA; CDR3aa: CVTPGQGNTGELFF; CDR3nt: TGTGTTACCCCTGGCCAGGGGAACACCGGGGAGCTGTTTTTT
j_gene: TRBJ1-2; v_gene: TRBV12-3/TRBV12-4; abundance: many; d_gene: TRBD1; CDR3aa: CASSLTQGGHYGYTF; CDR3nt: TGTGCCAGCAGTTTAACCCAGGGGGGTCACTATGGCTACACCTTC
j_gene: TRBJ2-7; v_gene: TRBV5-5; abundance: NA; d_gene: TRBD1; CDR3aa: CASSDGDRVSYEQYF; CDR3nt: TGTGCCAGCAGCGATGGGGACAGAGTCTCCTACGAGCAGTACTTC
j_gene: TRBJ1-3; v_gene: TRBV29-1; abundance: NA; d_gene: NA; CDR3aa: CSVYLGAAGNTIYF; CDR3nt: TGCAGCGTATATCTCGGGGCGGCAGGAAACACCATATATTTT
j_gene: TRBJ1-4; v_gene: TRBV4-1; abundance: NA; d_gene: NA; CDR3aa: CASSQGSREVEKLFF; CDR3nt: TGCGCCAGCAGCCAAGGTTCTCGGGAGGTCGAAAAACTGTTTTTT
j_gene: TRBJ1-2; v_gene: TRBV7-2; abundance: many; d_gene: NA; CDR3aa: CASSPIRGLF; CDR3nt: TGTGCCAGCAGCCCTATCCGGGGCCTTTTC
j_gene: TRBJ2-1; v_gene: TRBV5-6; abundance: NA; d_gene: NA; CDR3aa: CASSKPSREWYNEQFF; CDR3nt: TGTGCCAGCAGCAAACCTAGCCGGGAGTGGTACAATGAGCAGTTCTTC
j_gene: TRBJ1-3; v_gene: TRBV20-1; abundance: few; d_gene: NA; CDR3aa: CSANSPVSGNTIYF; CDR3nt: TGCAGTGCCAATAGTCCGGTCTCTGGAAACACCATATATTTT
j_gene: TRBJ2-5; v_gene: TRBV21-1; abundance: NA; d_gene: NA; CDR3aa: CASSKKTPSTSGTIETQYF; CDR3nt: TGTGCCAGCAGCAAAAAAACGCCGTCGACTAGCGGGACCATAGAGACCCAGTACTTC
j_gene: TRBJ1-5; v_gene: TRBV28; abundance: many; d_gene: NA; CDR3aa: CASSLYRRWDNQPQHF; CDR3nt: TGTGCCAGCAGTTTATATCGGCGGTGGGATAATCAGCCCCAGCATTTT
j_gene: TRBJ2-1; v_gene: TRBV6-2/TRBV6-3; abundance: NA; d_gene: NA; CDR3aa: CASTRPVRDEQFF; CDR3nt: TGTGCCAGCACCCGCCCAGTGCGGGATGAGCAGTTCTTC
j_gene: TRBJ2-2; v_gene: TRBV20-1; abundance: NA; d_gene: TRBD2; CDR3aa: CSAKGLRGPGELFF; CDR3nt: TGCAGCGCTAAGGGACTACGAGGACCCGGGGAGCTGTTTTTT
j_gene: TRBJ2-1; v_gene: TRBV5-1; abundance: few; d_gene: TRBD2; CDR3aa: CASSPNFTPRLAHSYNEQFF; CDR3nt: TGCGCCAGCAGCCCTAACTTCACGCCCAGACTAGCCCACTCCTACAATGAGCAGTTCTTC
j_gene: TRBJ2-3; v_gene: TRBV14; abundance: NA; d_gene: TRBD2; CDR3aa: CASSGPRRGGAQYF; CDR3nt: TGTGCCAGCAGCGGCCCCCGCCGCGGGGGTGCGCAGTATTTT
j_gene: TRBJ1-5; v_gene: TRBV12-3/TRBV12-4; abundance: many; d_gene: NA; CDR3aa: CASSLLGNQPQHF; CDR3nt: TGTGCCAGCAGTTTACTTGGGAATCAGCCCCAGCATTTT
j_gene: TRBJ1-1; v_gene: TRBV5-1; abundance: few; d_gene: NA; CDR3aa: CASSPPGQRNTEAFF; CDR3nt: TGCGCCAGCAGCCCCCCGGGACAACGGAACACTGAAGCTTTCTTT
j_gene: TRBJ2-3; v_gene: TRBV4-1; abundance: NA; d_gene: NA; CDR3aa: CASSQDLAAPDTQYF; CDR3nt: TGCGCCAGCAGCCAAGATCTAGCAGCCCCAGATACGCAGTATTTT
j_gene: TRBJ2-7; v_gene: TRBV27; abundance: once; d_gene: TRBD1; CDR3aa: CASSSPGQVSYEQYF; CDR3nt: TGTGCCAGCAGTTCTCCGGGACAGGTATCCTACGAGCAGTACTTC
j_gene: TRBJ1-1; v_gene: TRBV5-1; abundance: many; d_gene: TRBD1; CDR3aa: CASSPEYRGGTEAFF; CDR3nt: TGCGCCAGCAGCCCTGAATACAGGGGTGGCACTGAAGCTTTCTTT
j_gene: TRBJ2-4; v_gene: TRBV7-9; abundance: NA; d_gene: TRBD1; CDR3aa: CASSQPQGEAKNIQYF; CDR3nt: TGTGCCAGCAGCCAGCCACAGGGGGAAGCCAAAAACATTCAGTACTTC
j_gene: TRBJ2-7; v_gene: TRBV6-5; abundance: few; d_gene: NA; CDR3aa: CASGRRYEQYF; CDR3nt: TGTGCCAGCGGACGGAGATACGAGCAGTACTTC